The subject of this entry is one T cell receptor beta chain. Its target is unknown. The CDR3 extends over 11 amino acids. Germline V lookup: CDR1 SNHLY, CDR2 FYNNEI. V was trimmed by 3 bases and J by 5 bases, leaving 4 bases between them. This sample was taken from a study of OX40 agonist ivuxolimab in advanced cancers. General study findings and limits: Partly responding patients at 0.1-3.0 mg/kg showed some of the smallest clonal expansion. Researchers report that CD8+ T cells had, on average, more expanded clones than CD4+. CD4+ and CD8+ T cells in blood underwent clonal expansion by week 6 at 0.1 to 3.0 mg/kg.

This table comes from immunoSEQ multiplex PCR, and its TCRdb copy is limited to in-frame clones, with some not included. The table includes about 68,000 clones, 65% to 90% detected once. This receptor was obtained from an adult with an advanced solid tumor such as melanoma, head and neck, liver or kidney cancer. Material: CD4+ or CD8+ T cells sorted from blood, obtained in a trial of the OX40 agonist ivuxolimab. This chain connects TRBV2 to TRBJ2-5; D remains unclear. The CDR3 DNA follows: TGTGCCAGCAGTGACATGGAGACCCAGTACTTC. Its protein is CASSDMETQYF. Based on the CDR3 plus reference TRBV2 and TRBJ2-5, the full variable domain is EPEVTQTPSHQVTQMGQEVILRCVPISNHLYFYWYRQILGQKVEFLVSFYNNEISEKSEIFDDQFSVERPDGSNFTLKIRSTKLEDSAMYFCASSDMETQYFGPGTRLLVL.